This T cell receptor beta chain appears in the sequencing data of a study of T cells in Graves' hyperthyroidism and ophthalmopathy. Clinical symptoms, serum thyroxine, TRAb, thyroid ultrasound and orbital computed tomography established diagnosis. Germline assignment: CDR1 LGHNA and CDR2 YNFKEQ. Trimming pared 0 bases from V and 0 bases from J, leaving 6 bases between. This CDR3 spans 16 amino acids. Findings and caveats of the study: With a median lead of around 6.7 months before onset, the model predicted ophthalmopathy. The blood repertoire included most of the expanded thyroid clonotypes above 0.001.

Amplified TCR beta CDR3 regions derived from RNA transcripts. The TCR CDR3 was amplified in a first-round RT-PCR using the HTBI primer set. MiXCR was run by TCRdb on the multiplex PCR reads, yielding one entry per CDR3 protein. The sample yields 490,000 or so distinct CDR3 sequences, 46% seen once. This clonotype was seen many times. Its specificity is not known. The V gene is TRBV4-2, the J gene TRBJ1-6, with D hard to call. The receptor's source is an adult woman with Graves' disease, either hyperthyroidism or ophthalmopathy (not recorded which). Source material: peripheral blood or thyroid tissue (not recorded which). DNA for the CDR3: TGTGCCAGCAGCCAAGATAGGAGCTCCTATAATTCACCCCTCCACTTT. Encoded protein: CASSQDRSSYNSPLHF.